One sample yielded the 7 T cell receptor beta chains listed below, sequenced in a study of T cell repertoires in cytomegalovirus infection. For these receptors, no antigen is known. Each CDR3 protein is one row after TCRdb ran MiXCR on the reads. The sample lists tens of thousands of distinct CDR3 sequences; 20% were seen once. Specimen: CD8+ T cells from cultured PBMCs, collected from culture after CMV antigen stimulation. The receptors here all came from a human donor in good health (CMV status not recorded). Some clones in this sample may be carry-over from other donors' samples.

This CDR3 is CASSRTLGTALTEITQYF. CDR3 sequence (DNA): TGTGCCAGCAGTAGAACCCTAGGGACAGCCCTTACTGAGATAACCCAGTACTTC. The rearrangement links TRBV27 to TRBJ2-5; 7 nucleotides align to TRBD1. The CDR3 runs 18 residues. Trimming removed 5 bases from V and 8 bases from J; junction bases left unmatched: 23. The germline V gene encodes CDR1 MNHEY and CDR2 SMNVEV (reference sequence).

This clonotype was picked up a small number of times. CDR3 DNA: TGTGCCGGTGGAGGGCGGCCCGTCTCTGGAAACACCATATATTTT. Translating it yields CAGGGRPVSGNTIYF. J is TRBJ1-3 and V is TRBV30; D gene unclear. Trimming removed 8 bases at V and 0 bases at J, with 17 bases between. Germline-derived CDR1 and CDR2 are GTSNPN and SVGIG (reference sequence). The CDR3 sequence is 15 residues long.

The V call is TRBV28, the J call TRBJ2-7; no clear D gene. The CDR3 is 14 amino acids. Trimming left V 2 bases short and J 2 bases short, with 10 bases between. Germline CDR1 is MDHEN and CDR2 is SYDVKM. The CDR3 region is CASSLRRNPYEQYF. The CDR3 nucleotides read TGTGCCAGCAGTTTAAGGCGGAACCCCTACGAGCAGTACTTC.

This clonotype was detected a few times. The chain combines TRBV4-2 with TRBJ2-1, with 8 bases lining up with TRBD2. CDR1 is LGHNA and CDR2 is YNFKEQ in the germline V gene. This CDR3 comprises 16 residues. Losses at the gene ends were 2 bases for V and 8 bases for J; bases not matched to a gene: 11. Here the CDR3 reads CASSQRELAAEDEQFF. CDR3 nucleotides: TGTGCCAGCAGCCAAAGGGAACTAGCGGCTGAGGATGAGCAGTTCTTC.

This clonotype showed up just a few times. The chain carries TRBV12-3 or TRBV12-4 and TRBJ2-5; D ambiguous. Trimming removed 5 bases at V and 5 bases at J, with 9 bases between. The length of the CDR3 is 12 residues. CDR3 nucleotide sequence: TGTGCCAGCAGTAGTTTGTGGGAGACCCAGTACTTC. This codes for CASSSLWETQYF.

This clonotype was picked up a small number of times. V is TRBV7-9 and J is TRBJ1-6; no firm D call. The CDR3 has 16 residues. The germline V and J ends were trimmed by 4 bases and 7 bases, with 17 bases remaining between them. Germline lookup yields CDR1 SEHNR and CDR2 FQNEAQ (reference sequence). DNA for the CDR3: TGTGCCAGCAGCTCGCCCCAGGCACGAGCAAATTCACCCCTCCACTTT. Protein product: CASSSPQARANSPLHF.

This clonotype came up a few times. This chain connects TRBV12-3 or TRBV12-4 to TRBJ1-1; D may be TRBD1 (5 bases). This CDR3 has 11 residues. Trimming took 5 bases from V and 9 from J, leaving 10 bases between them. CDR3 coding DNA: TGTGCCAGCAGTAGGGGAGGGAAAGCTTTCTTT. Its translation: CASSRGGKAFF.